This T cell receptor (beta chain) was found in a study of blood T cells in healthy people across ages. Study findings and constraints: Age advanced and TCR beta diversity per million T cells fell, roughly linearly.

With regard to this clonotype: What it recognizes is unknown.

With a J-beta primer mix and a sample-barcoded 5' primer, a second PCR ran about 6 to 11 cycles. A template-switch adaptor containing 12 random nucleotides labeled each cDNA molecule. TCRdb fed the 5' RACE reads into MiXCR, producing one record per CDR3 protein. The data show a few hundred thousand distinct CDR3 sequences, about half seen once. This CDR3 is built from 17 residues. Germline V gives CDR1 DFQATT, CDR2 SNEGSKA (reference sequence). V shed 0 bases and J shed 0 bases, with 12 bases lying between them. The TCR originated in a man aged 55 to 70 in good health. Sequencing was carried out using blood. V and J are TRBV20-1 and TRBJ2-6; no reliable D call. This CDR3 is CSARDDDTRSGANVLTF. Written as DNA, the CDR3 is TGCAGTGCTAGAGATGATGACACACGCTCTGGGGCCAACGTCCTGACTTTC.